This T cell receptor (beta chain) was recovered during a study of T-cell memory formation after mild COVID-19. Researchers used 5'RACE with constant-segment primers to make TCR alpha and TCR beta cDNA libraries that carry sample barcodes and UMIs. A single record per CDR3 protein comes from TCRdb applying MiXCR to the 5' RACE reads. The sample holds fewer than 250,000 distinct CDR3 sequences, 10% seen once. With V trimmed by 4 bases and J by 4 bases, 3 bases remained unmatched. Germline V gene sequence: CDR1 LGHDT, CDR2 YNNKEL (reference sequence). The CDR3 runs to 13 residues. This clonotype has at least ten counts. Its specificity is not known. Study-wide points: In pre-infection memory, a portion of responding clones appeared, which suggested that cross-reactive memory joined. Among CD4+ contracting clones, most were CM and EM, and CD8+ ones EMRA. In second-wave clones peaking day 37, SARS-CoV-2 specificity remained unconfirmed.

This clonotype was sampled from a man aged 18 to 35 who had mild COVID-19 (a few samples of this study predate the infection). Cell type and time point are not known. The chain links TRBV3-1 to TRBJ1-1, with 7 bases fitting TRBD1. The sample was PBMCs or a T cell subset sorted from them (not recorded which). The CDR3 loop is CASSRRGGTEAFF. In nucleotides, the CDR3 is TGTGCCAGCAGCCGCAGGGGGGGCACTGAAGCTTTCTTT. The full variable domain, in which reference TRBV3-1 and TRBJ1-1 provide the parts outside the CDR3, is DTAVSQTPKYLVTQMGNDKSIKCEQNLGHDTMYWYKQDSKKFLKIMFSYNNKELIINETVPNRFSPKSPDKAHLNLHINSLELGDSAVYFCASSRRGGTEAFFGQGTRLTVV.